This T cell receptor (beta chain) was identified in a study of shared clonotypes between healthy human individuals. About the study: The study used three CD4 naive, three CD4 memory, two CD8 naive and one CD8 memory plate per donor.

Into CD45RA+ naive and CD45RA-negative memory subsets, the CD4+ cells were split. Generated by immunoSEQ multiplex PCR, the TCRdb table keeps only in-frame clones and is missing some. Of about 980,000 clones in the sample, 76% were seen once. CDR1 is MNHNS and CDR2 is SASEGT in the germline V gene. The CDR3 is 20 residues long. The V gene lost 4 bases and the J gene lost 0 bases, with 25 bases spanning the gap. The chain links TRBV6-1 to TRBJ1-5; tentatively, D is TRBD1 (6 bases). The clonotype was recovered from a man aged 18-30 years in good health. What was sequenced was memory CD4+ T cells sorted from blood. Indicated subset: CD45RA-negative fraction. CDR3 in DNA: TGTGCCAGCAGTGCCGCACAAAGGGGGGCCCGACAATATAGCAATCAGCCCCAGCATTTT. This gives the protein CASSAAQRGARQYSNQPQHF.